This T cell receptor (beta chain) was documented in a study of T cells in localized non-small cell lung cancer. Study observations and caveats: Adjacent uninvolved lung tissue had the highest T cell clonality, exceeding tumor. Of the top 100 tumor clones, median around 62 were in adjacent lung, some 29 among its top 100.

A single count supports this clone. Its antigen is unknown. CDR1 is SGHVS, CDR2 FQNEAQ, per germline. V trimming: 6 bases; J trimming: 1 base; junction bases outside the gene matches: 2. The CDR3 length is 14 residues. Here immunoSEQ multiplex PCR was the method, and the copy in TCRdb shows in-frame clones only, minus some. The table records about 19,000 clones, about 93% of them present only once. Sequenced here: peripheral blood, sampled before any cancer treatment. The chain recombines TRBV7-8 with TRBJ2-2; 7 nucleotides align to TRBD1. The sequence came from a male donor at least 60 years old with stage I squamous cell lung carcinoma. The CDR3 loop is CASRRQGNTGELFF. The CDR3, as DNA: TGTGCCAGCAGGCGACAGGGGAACACCGGGGAGCTGTTTTTT.